The 8 T cell receptor beta chains below were found in one sample sequenced in a study of identical twins. TCRdb re-called the 5' RACE reads with MiXCR, one entry per CDR3 protein. Of hundreds of thousands of distinct CDR3 sequences detected, over 8.5% appear once; the ten largest clones hold around 0.95%. These records were also assigned to another study, of yellow fever vaccine responses in identical twins.

Sequencing was performed on PBMCs. These receptors came from a woman under 30 in good health.

The V and J genes are TRBV20-1 and TRBJ2-7, with D possibly TRBD2 on 5 matching bases. Germline V gene sequence: CDR1 DFQATT, CDR2 SNEGSKA (reference sequence). This CDR3 is 10 amino acids long. With 6 bases removed from V and 7 bases from J, the gap between germline ends came to 10 bases. In nucleotides, the CDR3 is TGCAGTGCCCAGCCGGGGGAGCAGTACTTC. This encodes CSAQPGEQYF.

The V call is TRBV12-3 or TRBV12-4, the J call TRBJ2-3; no clear D gene. The CDR3 has 14 amino acids. V dropped 5 bases and J dropped 7 bases, with 16 bases sitting between them. CDR3 amino acids: CASSTSPTVNTQYF. The CDR3 DNA follows: TGTGCCAGCAGTACATCTCCCACGGTGAATACGCAGTATTTT.

In its sample, this clonotype was seen many times. The chain combines TRBV7-9 with TRBJ2-3; D call uncertain. Germline values: CDR1 SEHNR, CDR2 FQNEAQ (reference sequence). The CDR3 has 15 residues. Trimming cost V 5 bases and J 0 bases, with 12 bases left between them. CDR3 DNA: TGTGCCAGCAGCCTCTCAAGTGCTAGCACAGATACGCAGTATTTT. This sequence encodes CASSLSSASTDTQYF.

The chain uses TRBV7-2 and TRBJ2-7, with TRBD1 identical over 7 bases. V was clipped by 1 base and J by 7 bases; unmatched bases: 7. CDR3 size: 14 residues. The germline V gene encodes CDR1 SGHTA and CDR2 FQGNSA. The chain's CDR3 is CASSLGTGFWEQYF. Here the CDR3 DNA reads TGTGCCAGCAGCTTAGGGACAGGATTTTGGGAGCAGTACTTC.

This clonotype was found a few times. The chain employs TRBV27 and TRBJ2-1, with TRBD2 identical over 11 bases. CDR3 length: 16 amino acids. V lost 7 bases to trimming and J lost 0 bases; unmatched junction nucleotides: 5. Germline V gene sequence: CDR1 MNHEY, CDR2 SMNVEV (reference sequence). The CDR3 DNA follows: TGTGCCAGCAAGAGAGGGACTAGCGGCTCCTACAATGAGCAGTTCTTC. The encoded protein is CASKRGTSGSYNEQFF.

The rearrangement joins TRBV10-3 to TRBJ2-2; D perhaps matches TRBD1 (5 bases). With 4 bases removed from V and 2 bases from J, the gap between germline ends came to 8 bases. CDR1 is ENHRY and CDR2 is SYGVKD in the germline V gene. The CDR3 runs 14 residues. CDR3: CAISGTGNTGELFF. The DNA for the CDR3 is TGTGCCATCAGTGGAACAGGAAACACCGGGGAGCTGTTTTTT.

This clonotype showed up just a few times. The chain joins TRBV6-1 to TRBJ1-1; maybe TRBD1 (5 bases). Trimming removed 8 bases at V and 1 base at J, with 20 bases between. Per the germline V gene, CDR1 is MNHNS and CDR2 is SASEGT. CDR3 length: 16 amino acids. The CDR3: CASWGGLTARNTEAFF. CDR3 sequence (DNA): TGTGCCAGCTGGGGGGGACTAACAGCTCGGAACACTGAAGCTTTCTTT.

This clonotype was recorded at least ten times. The genes are TRBV5-1 and TRBJ2-7; TRBD1 aligns across 12 bases. The trim removed 5 bases at V and 5 bases at J, leaving 8 bases unmatched. The CDR3 is 15 amino acids. Germline V gene lookup returns CDR1 SGHRS and CDR2 YFSETQ. The CDR3 DNA is TGCGCCAGCAGGTCCGGGACAGGGGGCTTTAACGAGCAGTACTTC. Its protein product is CASRSGTGGFNEQYF.